Each of the 25 T cell receptor beta chains below was sequenced from the same sample in a study of shared clonotypes between healthy human individuals. The repertoire was sequenced with immunoSEQ multiplex PCR; TCRdb's copy has only in-frame clones and lacks some. The sample gives about 2 million clones, approximately 94% of which show up once; roughly 1% is in the top ten. CD8 cells regarded as naive lacked CD45RO, were positively chosen for CCR7, and omitted terminally differentiated effector memory CD45RA+ cells. The sequenced material came from naive CD8+ T cells sorted from blood. Receptors were obtained from a young man in good health.

V and J are TRBV19 and TRBJ2-1; D assignment may be TRBD1 or TRBD2 (5 bases each). CDR3 length: 13 residues. V lost 2 bases and J 7 bases, leaving 9 bases between the germline ends. CDR1 and CDR2 from the germline V gene are LNHDA and SQIVND (reference sequence). CDR3 in amino acids: CASSIRGGNEQFF. CDR3 nucleotides: TGTGCCAGTAGTATAAGGGGCGGGAATGAGCAGTTCTTC.

The chain combines TRBV27 with TRBJ2-1, with 10 bases matching TRBD2. Trimming cost V 6 bases and J 8 bases; bases outside gene matches: 13. The CDR3 consists of 16 residues. Germline lookup yields CDR1 MNHEY and CDR2 SMNVEV (reference sequence). CDR3 DNA sequence: TGTGCCAGCAGCTCCATAGCGGGAGGAGTTAACTATGAGCAGTTCTTC. Translation: CASSSIAGGVNYEQFF.

The rearrangement uses TRBV5-1 and TRBJ2-7, with a possible D match to TRBD1 (5 bases). This CDR3 spans 15 amino acids. CDR1 is SGHRS and CDR2 is YFSETQ in the germline V gene. Trimming left V 0 bases short and J 3 bases short, with 13 bases between. The CDR3 DNA sequence: TGCGCCAGCAGCTTGGGGCAGGGCGTTTACTACGAGCAGTACTTC. This translates into CASSLGQGVYYEQYF.

This clone was detected only once. The CDR3 bases are TGTGCCAGCAGCCACACCCGGGCGGTCCACGAGCAGTACTTC. It encodes CASSHTRAVHEQYF. This sequence joins TRBV27 and TRBJ2-7; D is uncertain. The CDR3 length is 14 residues. Trimming removed 6 bases from V and 5 bases from J, with 17 bases in between. Germline-derived CDR1 and CDR2 are MNHEY and SMNVEV (reference sequence).

J is TRBJ2-7 and V is TRBV7-9, with TRBD1 matching 7 bases. CDR3 length: 15 residues. Germline trimming cut 5 bases from V and 2 bases from J; bases unmatched to any gene: 9. Germline CDR1 and CDR2: SEHNR and FQNEAQ (reference sequence). The DNA of the CDR3 is TGTGCCAGCAGCCCACCGGGACAGACTACCTACGAGCAGTACTTC. Encoded protein: CASSPPGQTTYEQYF.

This clone was recorded only once. V usage is TRBV7-8 and J usage is TRBJ2-3; D is possibly TRBD2 (7 bases). CDR3 length equals 15 residues. V lost 2 bases and J lost 5, with 14 bases in between. Per germline, CDR1 SGHVS and CDR2 FQNEAQ. The CDR3 nucleotides read TGTGCCAGCAGCTTAAATTGGGAGGGGGTAGATACGCAGTATTTT. It encodes CASSLNWEGVDTQYF. The full variable domain, with the rest looked up from reference TRBV7-8 and TRBJ2-3, is GAGVSQSPRYKVAKRGQDVALRCDPISGHVSLFWYQQALGQGPEFLTYFQNEAQLDKSGLPSDRFFAERPEGSVSTLKIQRTQQEDSAVYLCASSLNWEGVDTQYFGPGTRLTVL.

V usage is TRBV19 and J usage is TRBJ1-6, with no clear D. Trimming removed 7 bases at V and 4 bases at J, with 11 bases between. Germline V lookup: CDR1 LNHDA, CDR2 SQIVND (reference sequence). The CDR3 consists of 14 residues. The CDR3 DNA is TGTGCCAGTATGGCCCGGGAATATAATTCACCCCTCCACTTT. Its protein is CASMAREYNSPLHF.

The gene calls are TRBV27 and TRBJ2-7, with 7 bases that match TRBD1. V lost 6 bases, J lost 5 bases, and 13 bases stayed unmatched. This CDR3 has 15 amino acids. Looked up from germline, CDR1 is MNHEY and CDR2 is SMNVEV (reference sequence). The CDR3 DNA is TGTGCCAGCAGGGGTTGGACAGGAGCAGCCCACGAGCAGTACTTC. Its protein is CASRGWTGAAHEQYF.

The chain has TRBV15 and TRBJ2-5; D ambiguous. Germline V gene data show CDR1 as LNHNV and CDR2 as YYDKDF (reference sequence). There are 15 residues in the CDR3. Trimming removed 0 bases from V and 5 bases from J, with 13 bases in between. CDR3 in DNA: TGTGCCACCAGCAGAGATCTCCGTGAAGAGGAGACCCAGTACTTC. This gives the protein CATSRDLREEETQYF.

Regarding this clone: The same CDR3 can be traced to other DNA sequences in this sample. The V and J genes are TRBV6-1 and TRBJ2-7; 7 positions agree with TRBD1. The CDR3 totals 13 residues. Germline loops: CDR1 MNHNS, CDR2 SASEGT. V was pared by 8 bases and J by 4 bases, with 8 bases of the junction left unmatched. The CDR3 loop is CASVVRGPYEQYF. CDR3 DNA sequence: TGTGCCAGCGTAGTGAGGGGGCCATACGAGCAGTACTTC.

The CDR3 sequence is CATSITTEGTQYF. The CDR3 region has the DNA TGTGCCACCAGCATAACGACCGAGGGGACCCAGTACTTC. The rearrangement joins TRBV15 to TRBJ2-5; D may be TRBD2 (5 bases). The length of the CDR3 is 13 residues. Germline V gene lookup returns CDR1 LNHNV and CDR2 YYDKDF (reference sequence). V lost 4 bases and J 7 bases, leaving 13 bases between the germline ends.

CDR3 region: CASSLVVGRDTIYF. DNA of the CDR3: TGTGCCAGCAGCCTAGTGGTGGGGCGGGACACCATATATTTT. The chain carries TRBV11-2 and TRBJ1-3; TRBD1 might be the D (5 bases). Trimming shortened V by 5 bases and J by 8 bases, and 16 bases separated the two germline ends. Germline assignment: CDR1 SGHAT and CDR2 FQNNGV. CDR3 length: 14 residues.

The V and J genes are TRBV6-1 and TRBJ2-7, with D possibly being TRBD2 (6 bases). This CDR3 has 16 amino acids. The germline gives CDR1 MNHNS, CDR2 SASEGT. Trimming removed 2 bases at V and 3 bases at J, with 17 bases between. CDR3 bases: TGTGCCAGCAGTGAACTTACCTCGGGACTTCTCTACGAGCAGTACTTC. Translated, it gives CASSELTSGLLYEQYF.

This clone was recorded once. V and J are TRBV27 and TRBJ2-7, with D possibly being TRBD1 or TRBD2 (5 bases each). Trimming removed 6 bases at V and 2 bases at J, with 17 bases between. Per the germline V gene, CDR1 is MNHEY and CDR2 is SMNVEV (reference sequence). The CDR3 runs 15 residues. CDR3 DNA sequence: TGTGCCAGCAGCCGCTTGGGGGTACGGACCTACGAGCAGTACTTC. It translates to CASSRLGVRTYEQYF.

On this clone itself: The sample holds other DNA sequences that translate to the same CDR3. The chain has TRBV6-5 and TRBJ1-2, with a weak D call TRBD1 (6 bases). V was clipped by 5 bases and J by 2 bases, with 9 bases between them. CDR3 length: 13 amino acids. Germline values: CDR1 MNHEY, CDR2 SVGAGI. The CDR3 bases are TGTGCCAGCAGTCCTACAGGGAACTATGGCTACACCTTC. It codes for CASSPTGNYGYTF.

This clone was seen only once. The V and J genes are TRBV5-6 and TRBJ1-1, with D hard to call. CDR1 is SGHDT and CDR2 is YYEEEE in the germline V gene. CDR3 length equals 14 residues. Trimming shortened V by 4 bases and J by 4 bases, and 14 bases separated the two germline ends. CDR3 in amino acids: CASSARWLGTEAFF. The CDR3 nucleotides read TGTGCCAGCAGCGCCCGGTGGTTGGGCACTGAAGCTTTCTTT.

The chain has TRBV7-2 and TRBJ1-5; 7 nucleotides agree with TRBD1. V shed 1 base, J shed 0 bases, and the junction held 6 bases outside the gene matches. The CDR3 is made up of 17 amino acids. The germline CDR1 and CDR2 sequences are SGHTA and FQGNSA. CDR3 DNA: TGTGCCAGCAGCTTAGGGGACAGATTTTATAGCAATCAGCCCCAGCATTTT. It encodes CASSLGDRFYSNQPQHF.

The chain couples TRBV6-5 to TRBJ2-7; the D gene is possibly TRBD2 (5 bases). In germline, CDR1 is MNHEY, CDR2 SVGAGI. Deletions cut 4 bases from V and 0 bases from J, with 13 bases between. CDR3 length: 15 amino acids. Written as DNA, the CDR3 is TGTGCCAGCAGTTCCCCGGTGGGGAGCTCCTACGAGCAGTACTTC. Protein sequence: CASSSPVGSSYEQYF.

V is TRBV7-2 and J is TRBJ2-1; D is undetermined. The ends were cut back, 2 bases at V and 8 bases at J, with 4 bases in the middle. The germline gives CDR1 SGHTA, CDR2 FQGNSA. This CDR3 has 11 residues. The CDR3 reads CASSLMYEQFF. In DNA, the CDR3 is TGTGCCAGCAGCTTAATGTATGAGCAGTTCTTC.

The rearrangement joins TRBV5-1 to TRBJ2-2; D not resolved. There are 12 residues in the CDR3. The germline gives CDR1 SGHRS, CDR2 YFSETQ. Between the trimmed V and J ends, which lost 4 bases and 2 bases, there was a span of 3 bases. DNA for the CDR3: TGCGCCAGCAGCACCAACACCGGGGAGCTGTTTTTT. This translates into CASSTNTGELFF.

Of note for this clone: The identical CDR3 is also encoded by other nucleotide sequences in the sample. The chain couples TRBV2 to TRBJ1-2; D is perhaps TRBD1 (6 bases). Trimming took off 4 bases at V and 2 bases at J, with 8 bases between the two ends. The CDR3 sequence is 13 residues long. CDR1 is SNHLY, CDR2 FYNNEI, per germline. CDR3: CASSGQANYGYTF. DNA for the CDR3: TGTGCCAGCAGTGGACAGGCGAACTATGGCTACACCTTC.

The J gene is TRBJ2-5, the V gene TRBV15; the D call may be TRBD1 or TRBD2 (5 bases each). V was pared by 5 bases and J by 5 bases, with 21 bases between. CDR1 is LNHNV, CDR2 YYDKDF, per germline (reference sequence). CDR3 length equals 16 residues. For the CDR3, the DNA is TGTGCCACCAGCCCCCGGGACCGCGGACCTTTTGAGACCCAGTACTTC. This translates into CATSPRDRGPFETQYF.

The J gene is TRBJ2-7, the V gene TRBV20-1; the D is unclear. The CDR3 length is 11 residues. Trimming took 3 bases from V and 5 from J, leaving 8 bases between them. Looked up from germline, CDR1 is DFQATT and CDR2 is SNEGSKA (reference sequence). CDR3 in DNA: TGCAGTGCTAGTGGTCCGAACGAGCAGTACTTC. Translated, it gives CSASGPNEQYF.

The chain couples TRBV7-9 to TRBJ2-2; weak D call: TRBD1 (6 bases). Trimming stripped 8 bases from V and 6 bases from J, with 19 bases between. Germline V gene data show CDR1 as SEHNR and CDR2 as FQNEAQ (reference sequence). The CDR3 contains 15 residues. The DNA for the CDR3 is TGTGCCAGCTTTCCAACTACAGGGTGGGCCGGGGAGCTGTTTTTT. Its translation: CASFPTTGWAGELFF.

The chain has TRBV5-1 and TRBJ2-7; D is uncertain. V dropped 4 bases and J dropped 0 bases, with 17 bases sitting between them. CDR1 SGHRS and CDR2 YFSETQ come from the germline V gene. The CDR3 runs to 16 residues. CDR3 amino acids: CASSEEPGSSSYEQYF. As DNA, the CDR3 is TGCGCCAGCAGCGAAGAACCTGGGTCCAGCTCCTACGAGCAGTACTTC.